This entry is about one T cell receptor beta chain. The antigen is unknown. The V gene lost 7 bases and the J gene lost 3 bases, with 10 bases spanning the gap. Germline CDR1 SGHAT, CDR2 FQNNGV. The CDR3 extends over 13 amino acids. The study ran its PCR with 60 Vbeta and 13 Jbeta primers. Assay used: immunoSEQ multiplex PCR; TCRdb lists only in-frame clones, some missing. Altogether around 69,000 clones are present, 70% to 80% being singletons, with the ten largest covering roughly 9.8%. The data derive from a study of cytomegalovirus exposure and HLA in healthy donors. General study findings and limits: Being productive about 87% or about 30% of the time was typical of most TCR beta V segments in an earlier analysis. In vitro testing confirmed three CMV-associated chains as specific for CMV antigens. HLA-A and HLA-B allele assignments for most subjects were reportedly predicted accurately using TCR beta sequences.

The chain carries TRBV11-2 and TRBJ2-1; the D gene is possibly TRBD2 (6 bases). This TCR was recovered from a woman between 45 and 60 years old in good health and CMV-seropositive. The specimen was PBMCs. CDR3 DNA sequence: TGTGCCAGCACGCCGACTAGCTACAATGAGCAGTTCTTC. This gives the protein CASTPTSYNEQFF.